Sequencing of this TCR beta chain was carried out in a study of CD8 T cells in ankylosing spondylitis. Study results and limitations: Made up of about eight highly homologous variants, a TCR beta motif appeared characteristic of ankylosing spondylitis blood.

This clonotype was recorded at least ten times. The antigen is unknown. The authors made TCR beta libraries by quantitative 5'-RACE with molecular barcodes. TCRdb re-analysed the 5' RACE reads in MiXCR, keeping a single row per CDR3 protein. The table shows 330,000 or so distinct CDR3 sequences, with roughly 8% occurring only once. Germline V gives CDR1 SGHVS, CDR2 FNYEAQ. Trimming took off 0 bases at V and 5 bases at J, with 8 bases between the two ends. The CDR3 loop spans 15 amino acids. The chain uses TRBV7-6 and TRBJ1-6, with D possibly being TRBD1 (5 bases). The sequenced sample was blood, either unsorted or a sorted T cell fraction (not recorded which). The receptor comes from a male donor with ankylosing spondylitis. The CDR3 loop is CASSLATANNSPLHF. DNA for the CDR3: TGTGCCAGCAGCTTAGCGACAGCTAATAATTCACCCCTCCACTTT.